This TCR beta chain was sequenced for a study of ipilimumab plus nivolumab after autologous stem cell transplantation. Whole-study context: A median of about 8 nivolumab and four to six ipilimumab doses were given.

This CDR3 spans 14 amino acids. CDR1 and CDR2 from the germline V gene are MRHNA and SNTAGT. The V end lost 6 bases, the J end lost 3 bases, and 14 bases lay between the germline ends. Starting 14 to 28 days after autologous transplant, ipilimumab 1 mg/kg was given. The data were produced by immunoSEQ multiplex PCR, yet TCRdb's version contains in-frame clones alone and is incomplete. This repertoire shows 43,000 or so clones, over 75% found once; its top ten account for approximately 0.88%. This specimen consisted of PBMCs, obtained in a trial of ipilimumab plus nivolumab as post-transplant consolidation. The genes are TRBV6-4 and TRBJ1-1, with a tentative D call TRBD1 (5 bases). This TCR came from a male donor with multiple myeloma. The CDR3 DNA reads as TGTGCCAGCAGGGACACCCCCTGGGACACTGAAGCTTTCTTT. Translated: CASRDTPWDTEAFF.